The 19 T cell receptor beta chains below all came from one sample that was sequenced in a study of molecular identifiers for immune sequencing clone quantification. MiXCR was run by TCRdb on the PCR reads, yielding one entry per CDR3 protein. Here the sample spans approximately 680,000 distinct CDR3 sequences, 25% being singletons. Sample: naive CD8+ T cells from blood, with Jurkat cell RNA spiked in. Subset denoted: FACS-sorted CD8+CD4-CCR7+CD45RA+ naive T cells. The receptors shown here come from a human donor in good health. Some libraries in this study had Jurkat cell RNA spiked in.

As concerns this clonotype: A read error may account for a junction end that differs from germline. The chain employs TRBV7-3 and TRBJ2-7, with a weak D call TRBD2 (6 bases). Per germline, CDR1 SGHTA and CDR2 FQGTGA. CDR3 length: 14 residues. This CDR3 is CVSSPGGGPYEQYF. CDR3 in DNA: TGTGTCAGCAGCCCCGGGGGAGGCCCCTACGAGCAGTACTTC.

This clonotype showed up just a few times. The chain links TRBV5-1 to TRBJ2-1; D is unclear. This CDR3 comprises 16 residues. Per the germline V gene, CDR1 is SGHRS and CDR2 is YFSETQ. V lost 4 bases to trimming and J lost 4 bases, with 18 bases between them. This chain's CDR3 is CASSPAAEDLYNEQFF. DNA of the CDR3: TGCGCCAGCAGCCCGGCGGCAGAAGACTTGTACAATGAGCAGTTCTTC.

Regarding this clonotype: Just one base apart from a much larger clone, this may be a read error. The chain uses TRBV28 and TRBJ2-3; D unclear. Germline values: CDR1 MDHEN, CDR2 SYDVKM. The CDR3 runs 12 residues. The CDR3 protein is CVSSFESDTQYF. The CDR3 bases are TGTGTCAGCAGTTTTGAGTCAGATACGCAGTATTTT.

The rearrangement links TRBV20-1 to TRBJ2-7; 7 positions agree with TRBD2. The CDR3 sequence is 16 residues long. J lost 1 base, V lost 2 bases, and 11 bases had no gene match. Germline loops: CDR1 DFQATT, CDR2 SNEGSKA (reference sequence). CDR3 sequence reads: CSARLRVLADSYEQYF. CDR3 in DNA: TGCAGTGCTAGACTCCGGGTGCTAGCGGATTCCTACGAGCAGTACTTC.

The genes are TRBV6-1 and TRBJ2-7; the D is unclear. V was cut by 6 bases and J by 6 bases, with 12 bases left in between. The CDR3 has 12 residues. In germline, CDR1 is MNHNS, CDR2 SASEGT. The CDR3 DNA sequence: TGTGCCAGCAGGACCGATACCCTCGAGCAGTACTTC. It specifies CASRTDTLEQYF.

Worth noting for this clonotype: A much larger clone lies a single base off, so this may be a read error. The genes are TRBV2 and TRBJ2-3, with D tentatively TRBD1 or TRBD2 (5 bases each). Between the trimmed V and J ends, which lost 4 bases and 2 bases, there was a span of 13 bases. This CDR3 spans 15 amino acids. Germline V gives CDR1 SNHLY, CDR2 FYNNEI. The CDR3: CASSVGAANTDTQYF. In DNA form, the CDR3 reads TGTGCCAGCAGTGTCGGGGCAGCAAACACAGATACGCAGTATTTT.

The V gene is TRBV5-1, the J gene TRBJ1-3, with a weak D call TRBD1 (5 bases). Germline V gene lookup returns CDR1 SGHRS and CDR2 YFSETQ. The CDR3 contains 17 residues. V dropped 2 bases and J dropped 0 bases, with 15 bases sitting between them. The CDR3 sequence is CASSFMGPAYSGNTIYF. The CDR3 region has the DNA TGCGCCAGCAGCTTTATGGGGCCCGCTTACTCTGGAAACACCATATATTTT.

The chain recombines TRBV4-3 with TRBJ2-7; D call uncertain. V lost 1 base to trimming and J lost 0 bases, with 10 bases between them. The V gene's germline CDR1 is LGHNA and CDR2 YSLEER. The CDR3 length is 15 residues. DNA for the CDR3: TGCGCCAGCAGCCAAGCGGCTTACAGCTCCTACGAGCAGTACTTC. Translation gives CASSQAAYSSYEQYF.

This clonotype has more than one count but fewer than ten. This chain uses TRBV7-9 with TRBJ1-4, with D tentatively TRBD1 (6 bases). This CDR3 has 12 amino acids. Trimming removed 6 bases from V and 5 bases from J, with 7 bases in between. Per the germline V gene, CDR1 is SEHNR and CDR2 is FQNEAQ (reference sequence). This chain's CDR3 is CASSTGNEKLFF. CDR3 in DNA: TGTGCCAGCAGTACAGGGAATGAAAAACTGTTTTTT.

This clonotype was counted ten times or more. The genes are TRBV19 and TRBJ1-5; perhaps TRBD1 as D (5 bases). The CDR3 runs 15 residues. Germline V gene lookup returns CDR1 LNHDA and CDR2 SQIVND (reference sequence). Trimming cost V 2 bases and J 1 base, with 9 bases left between them. The CDR3 coding sequence is TGTGCCAGTAGTATAACAGGATTGAGCAATCAGCCCCAGCATTTT. It encodes CASSITGLSNQPQHF.

This clonotype was found a few times. The chain uses TRBV27 and TRBJ2-5; D is undetermined. Germline CDR1 is MNHEY and CDR2 is SMNVEV (reference sequence). This CDR3 spans 13 amino acids. Deletions cut 2 bases from V and 5 bases from J, with 9 bases between. CDR3 loop: CASSLQGWETQYF. Here the CDR3 DNA reads TGTGCCAGCAGTTTACAAGGTTGGGAGACCCAGTACTTC.

The sample holds a few counts of this clonotype. This may stem from a read error, because a much larger clone lies one nucleotide away. This rearrangement joins TRBV7-2 to TRBJ2-7, with unresolved D. Germline V lookup: CDR1 SGHTA, CDR2 FQGNSA. This CDR3 comprises 13 residues. The V end lost 3 bases, the J end lost 4 bases, and 10 bases lay between the germline ends. The CDR3 sequence: CASSFVGWYEQYF. CDR3 in DNA: TGTGCCAGCAGCTTTGTGGGTTGGTACGAGCAGTACTTC.

This clonotype occurred many times. J is TRBJ2-3 and V is TRBV11-2; 9 bases align to TRBD2. This CDR3 has 16 amino acids. The germline CDR1 and CDR2 sequences are SGHAT and FQNNGV. V trimming: 1 base; J trimming: 0 bases; junction bases outside the gene matches: 2. CDR3 region: CASSLALAGSTDTQYF. The CDR3 DNA sequence: TGTGCCAGCAGCTTAGCTCTAGCGGGGAGCACAGATACGCAGTATTTT.

The table lists this clonotype with many counts. The rearrangement joins TRBV12-3 or TRBV12-4 to TRBJ1-4; 10 bases match TRBD1. The CDR3 loop spans 16 amino acids. V gave up 5 bases and J gave up 3 bases; unmatched junction bases: 6. The CDR3 loop is CASSPDRGLANEKLFF. CDR3 DNA: TGTGCCAGCAGTCCTGACAGGGGGCTAGCTAATGAAAAACTGTTTTTT.

This clonotype was seen more than once but under ten times. V is TRBV7-9 and J is TRBJ1-1; D gene ambiguous. Trimming took 2 bases from V and 8 from J, leaving 15 bases between them. This CDR3 region has 14 residues. Germline V gene sequence: CDR1 SEHNR, CDR2 FQNEAQ (reference sequence). CDR3 DNA: TGTGCCAGCAGCTTATCAACGGGAGGGTCCGAAGCTTTCTTT. The encoded protein is CASSLSTGGSEAFF.

Remarks on this clonotype: A read error may be the cause here, since a much bigger clone is one base away. The chain combines TRBV20-1 with TRBJ2-3, with D perhaps given as TRBD1 or TRBD2 (5 bases each). CDR1 and CDR2 (germline): DFQATT, SNEGSKA (reference sequence). The CDR3 is 17 residues long. Trimming removed 0 bases from V and 6 bases from J, with 22 bases in between. The CDR3 reads CSARDDYAVTALDTQYF. CDR3 in DNA: TGCAGTGCTAGAGATGACTACGCCGTGACAGCCCTCGATACGCAGTATTTT.

This chain joins TRBV10-1 and TRBJ2-1; D gene unclear. This CDR3 is built from 12 residues. Trimming cost V 7 bases and J 7 bases, with 11 bases left between them. Germline V gene sequence: CDR1 WNHNN, CDR2 SYGVQD (reference sequence). The CDR3 reads CASNRVSNEQFF. The DNA of the CDR3 is TGCGCCAGCAACCGTGTCAGTAATGAGCAGTTCTTC.

This clonotype was picked up a small number of times. This chain links TRBV4-3 with TRBJ2-6; 7 bases match TRBD1. V was pared by 5 bases and J by 0 bases, with 7 bases of the junction left unmatched. The CDR3 is made up of 17 amino acids. Germline V lookup: CDR1 LGHNA, CDR2 YSLEER. The CDR3 sequence is CASSNRDRASGANVLTF. CDR3 DNA: TGCGCCAGCAGCAACCGGGACAGAGCCTCTGGGGCCAACGTCCTGACTTTC.

This clonotype occurred a few times. This chain connects TRBV27 to TRBJ2-7; possible D gene TRBD1, 5 bases. Trimming took 4 bases from V and 4 from J, leaving 14 bases between them. In germline, CDR1 is MNHEY, CDR2 SMNVEV (reference sequence). The CDR3 spans 14 residues. CDR3 bases: TGTGCCAGCAGTTGGGGCTCACCAACTTACGAGCAGTACTTC. It is translated as CASSWGSPTYEQYF.